This entry concerns a single T cell receptor (beta chain). TCRdb keeps only in-frame clones here, not all; method: immunoSEQ multiplex PCR. The table includes around 200,000 clones, around 91% detected once. These data are taken from a study of control samples from healthy donors and cancer patients. CDR1 and CDR2 (germline): MGHRA, YSYEKL. The CDR3 length is 17 residues. The J segment lost 0 bases and the V segment lost 3 bases, leaving 8 bases of the junction unmatched. This chain connects TRBV4-1 to TRBJ2-3; 8 bases agree with TRBD1. This receptor was taken from a woman under 40 in good health. Input material: blood. The CDR3 spells CASSHRQGMTSTDTQYF. The CDR3 bases are TGCGCCAGCAGCCACCGACAGGGGATGACTAGCACAGATACGCAGTATTTT.